These 5 T cell receptor beta chains share one sample of origin, sequenced in a study of metastatic and nonmetastatic thyroid tumors (dated by TCRdb to about 2020). Library construction relied on PCR. Sequenced on an Illumina HiSeq 4000. TCRdb redid the processing of the public reads, applying fastp at Q25 and MiXCR, and retained in-frame beta chains. This sample lists over 10,000 clones; approximately 27% were detected once. The ten biggest clones cover roughly 20% of the sample. None of the patients had been given any treatment before thyroid surgery. Source material: tumor tissue. Receptors originate from a female donor with papillary thyroid cancer or a benign thyroid nodule (not recorded which). Some clones in this sample may be carry-over from other donors' samples.

This clone was counted ten times or more. The CDR3 does not close with the conserved phenylalanine or tryptophan, likely indicating a read error. This rearrangement joins TRBV24-1 to TRBJ2-2, with TRBD1 identical over 7 bases. The CDR3 runs to 16 residues. Germline lookup yields CDR1 KGHDR and CDR2 SFDVKD. The V gene end was trimmed by 5 bases and the J gene end by 1 base; junction bases not matched to a gene: 6. The CDR3 loop is CATSAPGTENTGELFS. CDR3 DNA: TGTGCCACCAGTGCTCCAGGGACAGAGAACACCGGGGAGCTGTTTTCT.

This clone was counted many times. The rearrangement links TRBV27 to TRBJ2-3; tentatively, D is TRBD2 (5 bases). The V gene lost 3 bases and the J gene lost 4 bases, with 8 bases spanning the gap. There are 13 residues in the CDR3. Germline-derived CDR1 and CDR2 are MNHEY and SMNVEV (reference sequence). CDR3 sequence (DNA): TGTGCCAGCAGTTTGGGGAGCGCAGATACGCAGTATTTT. Protein product: CASSLGSADTQYF.

This chain uses TRBV11-1 with TRBJ1-2; D gene uncertain. The CDR3 is 19 residues long. Germline V gene data show CDR1 as SGHAT and CDR2 as FQDESV (reference sequence). Trimming took off 4 bases at V and 5 bases at J, with 29 bases between the two ends. CDR3 in amino acids: CASSSGRSGLPYSSYGYTF. Here the CDR3 DNA reads TGTGCCAGCAGCTCGGGCCGATCGGGATTACCTTACTCATCGTATGGCTACACCTTC.

Concerning this clone itself: Germline and junction disagree at one end, which may indicate a read error. The chain uses TRBV7-8 and TRBJ2-7, with D unresolved. The CDR3 totals 15 residues. Germline assignment: CDR1 SGHVS and CDR2 FQNEAQ. This CDR3 is CASSLRSQQSYDQYF. DNA for the CDR3: TGTGCCAGCAGCTTGCGTTCACAGCAATCCTACGATCAGTACTTC.

Only one count was recorded for this clone. The V and J genes are TRBV20-1 and TRBJ2-1; D ambiguous. V was shortened by 6 bases and J by 3 bases, with 9 bases between the two germline ends. Germline lookup yields CDR1 DFQATT and CDR2 SNEGSKA (reference sequence). The CDR3 is 12 residues long. This CDR3 is CSAGGFYNEQFF. The CDR3 DNA follows: TGCAGTGCGGGCGGTTTCTACAATGAGCAGTTCTTC.